The sequence of this T cell receptor (beta chain) was determined in a study of tumor-infiltrating lymphocytes in primary liver carcinoma (TCRdb year 2017). For context, the study as a whole: The five patients, three men and two women aged 30 to 69 years, had hepatocellular carcinoma (four) or combined HCC and intrahepatic cholangiocarcinoma (one). Tumors of the five patients were stage T1-T3 N0M0 with maximum diameters of about 4 to 10 cm. Each sample produced roughly 3.65 to 7.5 million productive TCRbeta reads, and read depth showed no significant difference between tissue types. TCRbeta repertoire sequencing, expression microarrays and whole-exome sequencing were combined in the study across five regions of each liver tumor, with adjacent normal tissue and blood also included. A total of 35 or so specimens from 5 patients went through TCRbeta repertoire sequencing, namely 25 tumor regions, 5 adjacent noncancerous liver tissues and 5 peripheral blood samples. To link TCRbeta repertoire diversity with the local molecular phenotype, the approximately 23 tumor region samples were profiled using Agilent mRNA microarrays. High reproducibility was observed for the technical replicate repertoires, with mean shared-clone rates approximately 0.92 and correlation coefficients above 0.95. Paper-wide results and their limitations: Repertoire overlap was higher between tumor regions (mean about 36%) than tumor-adjacent (approximately 17%) or tumor-blood (14%) pairs, consistent with antigen-driven expansion. Only about 7.5-25% of top clones were found in all five regions of a tumor, suggesting spatial heterogeneity of tumor-infiltrating T cells. Comparison of CD4+ and CD8+ T cell repertoires was precluded by the use of bulk unsorted samples. A significantly larger repertoire fraction was made up by the top 250 clones in tumors than in blood (p = 0.039). Only a few patients were included in the study, and the authors note that the findings should be validated in a larger study. Because sequencing covered only the TCR beta chain and unpaired alpha chains were not captured, true repertoire diversity is likely underestimated.

Without any cell sorting, total RNA and DNA were extracted together from around 18-30 mg of bulk tissue using the AllPrep DNA/RNA mini kit. Between late 2015 and March 2016, a few patients in China with histopathologically diagnosed primary liver carcinoma had surgical resection. At the time of sampling, the patients were treatment-naive and had chronic HBV infection. Each tumor was sampled at five spatially separated regions: the superior, inferior, left-lateral and right-lateral poles and the tumor centre. More than 75% viable tumor cells were found by histology in every tumor sample. Each fresh piece of tumor and adjacent tissue was cut in two, with one half stored in RNAlater at -80 degrees C and the other half sent for histology. A constant-region primer and ProtoScript II reverse transcriptase were used to reverse-transcribe TCRbeta-specific cDNA from around 480 ng total RNA. Construction of the TCRbeta libraries relied on three nested rounds of multiplex PCR, following a slightly modified ARM-PCR procedure. Each of the first two PCR rounds ran for about 10 cycles and used multiplex TRBV1-TRBV30 forward primers together with a Cbeta reverse primer. Sample barcodes and Illumina adapters were added in a final 25-cycle PCR with Deep VentR polymerase. Before sequencing, amplicons between 200 and 500 bp were purified from gel using a QIAquick gel extraction kit. The TCRbeta amplicons were sequenced with 250-bp paired-end reads on an Illumina HiSeq 2500. As for the authors' bioinformatics: To recover full CDR3 sequences, reads were quality-trimmed using Trimmomatic v0.33 and paired reads were then merged using FLASH v1.2.11. V, D and J germline segments were assigned to the rearranged TCRbeta sequences by MiGEC v1.2.1b. Clonotype statistics, along with Shannon-Wiener diversity indices, were calculated using VDJtools v1.0.0. Except for diversity analysis, only the 250 most abundant clonotypes of each sample were used in subsequent analyses to reduce sampling bias. TCRdb trimmed the raw reads at Q25, called clones with MiXCR and kept productive beta chains. Rows merge per CDR3 protein into single entries with the most common DNA and genes. The V and J calls follow TCRdb's processing rather than the paper's. In all, the sample holds roughly 80,000 distinct CDR3 sequences, and 71% of those were seen once. The ten largest clones add up to 12% to 15% of the sample.

Points on this clonotype: Its binding antigen is unknown. One end of the junction fails to match germline, which may point to a read error.

Looking up the germline V gene yields CDR1 LGHNA and CDR2 YNFKEQ. The CDR3 starts with the cysteine, ends with the phenylalanine, and has 17 residues. Only the CDR3 DNA is retained, 51 bases long and in frame from the first base. The chain was built from TRBV4-2 and TRBJ1-3, and 7 bases in between align with TRBD1. This sequence originates from a woman aged 55-70 years with primary liver carcinoma and hepatitis B virus infection. Sequences were obtained from liver tumor tissue from sampling region 4. This specimen's cell subset or site label, per the study, means: tumor region T4, right-lateral pole. CDR3 protein: CANSQYGGGFTGNIIYF. The sequenced DNA: TGTGCCAACAGCCAATATGGAGGGGGCTTTACCGGAAACATCATATATTTT.